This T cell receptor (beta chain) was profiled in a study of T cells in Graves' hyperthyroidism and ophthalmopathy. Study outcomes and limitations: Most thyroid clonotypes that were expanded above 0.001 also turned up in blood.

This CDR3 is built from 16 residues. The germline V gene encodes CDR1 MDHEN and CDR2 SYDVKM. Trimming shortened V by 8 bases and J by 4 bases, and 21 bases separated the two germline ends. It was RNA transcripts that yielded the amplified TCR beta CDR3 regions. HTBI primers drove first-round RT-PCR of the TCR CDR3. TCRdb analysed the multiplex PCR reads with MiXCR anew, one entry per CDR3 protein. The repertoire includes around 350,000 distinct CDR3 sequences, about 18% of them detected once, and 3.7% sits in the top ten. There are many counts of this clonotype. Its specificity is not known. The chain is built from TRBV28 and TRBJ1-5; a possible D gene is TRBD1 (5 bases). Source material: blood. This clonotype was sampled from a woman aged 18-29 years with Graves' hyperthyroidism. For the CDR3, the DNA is TGTGCCAGCTCATCCCCAGGGCGGGGGTCTAATCAGCCCCAGCATTTT. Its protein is CASSSPGRGSNQPQHF.